This passage covers 8 T cell receptor beta chains from one sample sequenced in a study of chemoradiotherapy in HPV16-positive cancers. The assay was immunoSEQ multiplex PCR, and TCRdb's table has in-frame clones only and misses some. The table records about 12,000 clones, approximately 86% of them present only once. This sample comprised blood, obtained from a patient who underwent chemoradiotherapy. The receptors were sampled from a human donor with HPV-associated anogenital cancer.

The chain employs TRBV5-5 and TRBJ2-1, with D possibly being TRBD1 (6 bases). V was trimmed by 4 bases and J by 3 bases, leaving 14 bases between them. The germline V gene has CDR1 SGHKS and CDR2 YYEKEE (reference sequence). The CDR3 consists of 15 residues. CDR3 in amino acids: CASSIRDILYNEQFF. The CDR3 DNA reads as TGTGCCAGCAGCATACGGGACATCCTCTACAATGAGCAGTTCTTC.

This sequence joins TRBV10-3 and TRBJ2-7, with TRBD2 matching over 8 bases. V shed 6 bases and J 5 bases; nucleotides not matched to a gene: 6. The CDR3 contains 13 residues. Germline CDR1 and CDR2: ENHRY and SYGVKD. The CDR3 nucleotides read TGTGCCATCAGAGCCGGGGGGGCGGACGAGCAGTACTTC. Translating it yields CAIRAGGADEQYF.

V is TRBV14 and J is TRBJ1-3; D unclear. The V and J ends lost 4 bases and 1 base respectively, with 2 bases between them. Germline-derived CDR1 and CDR2 are SGHDN and FVKESK. The CDR3 length is 12 residues. CDR3 loop: CASSPSGNTIYF. As DNA, the CDR3 is TGTGCCAGCAGCCCGTCTGGAAACACCATATATTTT.

The V call is TRBV7-9, the J call TRBJ2-3, with no clear D. The CDR3 is 13 amino acids. The V gene's germline CDR1 is SEHNR and CDR2 FQNEAQ (reference sequence). V dropped 3 bases and J dropped 2 bases, with 6 bases sitting between them. CDR3 sequence (DNA): TGTGCCAGCAGCTTGGGAACCACAGATACGCAGTATTTT. It translates to CASSLGTTDTQYF.

The rearrangement uses TRBV5-1 and TRBJ2-5; D is perhaps TRBD2 (6 bases). This CDR3 is 16 amino acids long. Per the germline V gene, CDR1 is SGHRS and CDR2 is YFSETQ. V shed 0 bases and J shed 5 bases, with 17 bases lying between them. CDR3 sequence (DNA): TGCGCCAGCAGCTTGGTGGGTGACTCGGGGAGGGAGACCCAGTACTTC. Protein: CASSLVGDSGRETQYF.

This sequence joins TRBV2 and TRBJ1-2; 7 positions agree with TRBD1. Germline CDR1 SNHLY, CDR2 FYNNEI. J was trimmed by 4 bases and V by 2 bases; bases with no gene match: 7. The CDR3 consists of 15 residues. As DNA, the CDR3 is TGTGCCAGCAGTGAAACAGGGGACAGATTCTATGGCTACACCTTC. Residues: CASSETGDRFYGYTF.

The chain carries TRBV5-1 and TRBJ1-1; D is uncertain. The germline gives CDR1 SGHRS, CDR2 YFSETQ. This CDR3 is 14 amino acids long. Deletions cut 0 bases from V and 8 bases from J, with 14 bases between. The CDR3 is CASSLGQSLREAFF. The CDR3 nucleotides are TGCGCCAGCAGCTTGGGGCAGTCCCTGCGAGAAGCTTTCTTT. The full variable domain, its missing parts supplied by reference TRBV5-1 and TRBJ1-1, is KAGVTQTPRYLIKTRGQQVTLSCSPISGHRSVSWYQQTPGQGLQFLFEYFSETQRNKGNFPGRFSGRQFSNSRSEMNVSTLELGDSALYLCASSLGQSLREAFFGQGTRLTVV.

The V call is TRBV28, the J call TRBJ1-2, with D unresolved. Germline CDR1 MDHEN, CDR2 SYDVKM. The CDR3 loop spans 14 amino acids. Trimming took off 5 bases at V and 13 bases at J, with 23 bases between the two ends. The DNA of the CDR3 is TGTGCCAGCAGTACCCGACCCAATTTGAAAGGGTCCACCTTC. Translated: CASSTRPNLKGSTF.